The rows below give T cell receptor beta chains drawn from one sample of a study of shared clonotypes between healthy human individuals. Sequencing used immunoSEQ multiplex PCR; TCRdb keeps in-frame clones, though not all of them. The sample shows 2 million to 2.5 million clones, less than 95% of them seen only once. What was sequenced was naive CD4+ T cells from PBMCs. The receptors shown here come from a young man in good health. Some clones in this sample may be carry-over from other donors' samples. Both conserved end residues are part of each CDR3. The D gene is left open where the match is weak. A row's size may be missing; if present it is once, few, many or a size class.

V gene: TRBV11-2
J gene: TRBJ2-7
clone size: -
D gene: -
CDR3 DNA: TGTGCCAGCAGCTTTAACGTTCAGAGCTCCTACGAGCAGTACTTC
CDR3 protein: CASSFNVQSSYEQYF

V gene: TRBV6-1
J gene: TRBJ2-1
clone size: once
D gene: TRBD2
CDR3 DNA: TGTGCCAGCAATCCCAGCGGGAGCTACAATGAGCAGTTCTTC
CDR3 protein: CASNPSGSYNEQFF

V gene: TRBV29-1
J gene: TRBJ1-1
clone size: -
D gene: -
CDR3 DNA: TGCAGCGGGTCGGGACAGAACACTGAAGCTTTCTTT
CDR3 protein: CSGSGQNTEAFF

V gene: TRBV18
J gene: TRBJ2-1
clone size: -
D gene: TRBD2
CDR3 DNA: TGTGCCAGCTCACTACTAGCGGGAGACGACAATGAGCAGTTCTTC
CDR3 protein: CASSLLAGDDNEQFF

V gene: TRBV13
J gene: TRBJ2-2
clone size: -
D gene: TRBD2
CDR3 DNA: TGTGCCAGCAGCCCACGACCAGGGGGACTAGCGGGTCCGCTGAACACCGGGGAGCTGTTTTTT
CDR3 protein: CASSPRPGGLAGPLNTGELFF

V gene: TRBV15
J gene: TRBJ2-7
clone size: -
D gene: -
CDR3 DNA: TGTGCCACCAGCAGAGTGGGTGGTCAGGAGATACGTTACTTC
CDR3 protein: CATSRVGGQEIRYF

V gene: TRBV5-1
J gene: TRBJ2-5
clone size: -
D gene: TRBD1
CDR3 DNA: TGCGCCAGCAGGTATCCGGGACAGGGGGCGGAGACCCAGTACTTC
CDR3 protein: CASRYPGQGAETQYF

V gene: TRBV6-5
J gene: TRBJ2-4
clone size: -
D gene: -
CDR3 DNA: TGTGCCAGCAGAGATACAGGGATTGGAAACATTCAGTACTTC
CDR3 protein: CASRDTGIGNIQYF

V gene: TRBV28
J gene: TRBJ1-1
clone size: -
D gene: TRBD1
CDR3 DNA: TGTGCCAGCATCAACAGGGGGCGCAGGTCGGGTGAAGCTTTCTTT
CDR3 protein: CASINRGRRSGEAFF

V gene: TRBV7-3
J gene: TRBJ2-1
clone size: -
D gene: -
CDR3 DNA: TGTGCCAGCAGCTTAGGACAGTCTAGTGAGCAGTTCTTC
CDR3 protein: CASSLGQSSEQFF

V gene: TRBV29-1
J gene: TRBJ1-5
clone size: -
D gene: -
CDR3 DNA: TGCAGCGGGGACCGCGGCAATCAGCCCCAGCATTTT
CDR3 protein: CSGDRGNQPQHF

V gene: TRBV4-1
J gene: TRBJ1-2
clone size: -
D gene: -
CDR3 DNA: TGCGCCAGCAGCCCTGACGAGGGTGACTATGGCTACACCTTC
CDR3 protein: CASSPDEGDYGYTF

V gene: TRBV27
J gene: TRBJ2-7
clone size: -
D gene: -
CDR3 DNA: TGTGCCAGCAGTTTAAGGATTAGCTTCAGCTACGAGCAGTACTTC
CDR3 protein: CASSLRISFSYEQYF

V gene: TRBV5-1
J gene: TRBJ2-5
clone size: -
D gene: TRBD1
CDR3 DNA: TGCGCCAGCAGACAGGACAGGACACAAGAGACCCAGTACTTC
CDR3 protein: CASRQDRTQETQYF

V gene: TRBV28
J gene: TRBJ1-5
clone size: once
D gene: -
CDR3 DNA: TGTGCCAGCAGTCGCCAGGAGTCGCCCCAGCATTTT
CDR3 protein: CASSRQESPQHF

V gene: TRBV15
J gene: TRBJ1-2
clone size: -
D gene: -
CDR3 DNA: TGTGCCACCAGCAGAGGTGGGAGTGACTATGGCTACACCTTC
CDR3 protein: CATSRGGSDYGYTF

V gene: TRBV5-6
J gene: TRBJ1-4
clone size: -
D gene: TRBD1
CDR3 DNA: TGTGCCAGCAGCCTGGGACAGGGGTGGGAAAAACTGTTTTTT
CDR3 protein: CASSLGQGWEKLFF

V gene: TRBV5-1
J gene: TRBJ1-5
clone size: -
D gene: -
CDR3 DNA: TGCGCCAGCAGCTTAGGGGGTGGCAATCAGCCCCAGCATTTT
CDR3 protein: CASSLGGGNQPQHF

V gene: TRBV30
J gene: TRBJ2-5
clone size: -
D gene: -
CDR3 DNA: TGTGCCTGGAGTGTCCCGGGGATAGAGACCCAGTACTTC
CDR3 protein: CAWSVPGIETQYF

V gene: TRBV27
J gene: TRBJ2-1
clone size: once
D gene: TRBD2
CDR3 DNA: TGTGCCAGCAAGACCTACTCCCCGACTAGCGGGAAGAGTTCCTACAATGAGCAGTTCTTC
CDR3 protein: CASKTYSPTSGKSSYNEQFF

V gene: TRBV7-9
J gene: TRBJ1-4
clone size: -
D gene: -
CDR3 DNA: TGTGCCAGCAGATCCCCGGTAGGGCGAAATGAAAAACTGTTTTTT
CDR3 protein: CASRSPVGRNEKLFF

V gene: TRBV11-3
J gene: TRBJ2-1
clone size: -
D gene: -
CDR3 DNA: TGTGCCAGCAGCGGAGGTTCCTACAATGAGCAGTTCTTC
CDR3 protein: CASSGGSYNEQFF

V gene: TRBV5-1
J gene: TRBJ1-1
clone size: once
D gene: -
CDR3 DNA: TGCGCCAGCAGCTTGCGCACCCAGGGAGCTACTGAAGCTTTCTTT
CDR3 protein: CASSLRTQGATEAFF

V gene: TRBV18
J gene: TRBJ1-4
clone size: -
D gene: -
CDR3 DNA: TGTGCCAGCTCACCAGCCATTGCAACTAATGAAAAACTGTTTTTT
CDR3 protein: CASSPAIATNEKLFF

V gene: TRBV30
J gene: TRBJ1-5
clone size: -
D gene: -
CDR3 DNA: TGTGCCTGGAGCGAAGGACTGCGACGATCGCCCCAGCATTTT
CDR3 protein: CAWSEGLRRSPQHF

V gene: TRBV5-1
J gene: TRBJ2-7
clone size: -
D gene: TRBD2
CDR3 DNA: TGCGCCAGCAGCTTGGAACCCAGCGGGAACGAGCAGTACTTC
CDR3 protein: CASSLEPSGNEQYF

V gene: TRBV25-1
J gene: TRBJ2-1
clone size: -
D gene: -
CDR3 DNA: TGTGCCAGCAGTGAATATCCCGCGGGGAATGAGCAGTTCTTC
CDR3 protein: CASSEYPAGNEQFF

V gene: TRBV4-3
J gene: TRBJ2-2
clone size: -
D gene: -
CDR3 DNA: TGCGCCAGCAGCCAAGTGGGTACGAACACCGGGGAGCTGTTTTTT
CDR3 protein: CASSQVGTNTGELFF

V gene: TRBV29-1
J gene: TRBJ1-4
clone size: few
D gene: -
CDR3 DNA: TGCAGCGTTGAATTTGGCGAAAAACTGTTTTTT
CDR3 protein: CSVEFGEKLFF

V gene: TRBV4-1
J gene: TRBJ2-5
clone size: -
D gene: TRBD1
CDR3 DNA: TGCGCCAGCAGCCGGTATGGGACAGGCTACCAAGAGACCCAGTACTTC
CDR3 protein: CASSRYGTGYQETQYF

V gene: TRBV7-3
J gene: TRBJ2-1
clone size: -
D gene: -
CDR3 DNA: TGTGCCAGCAGCTTAAAGGTGGGACTCGCCTACAATGAGCAGTTCTTC
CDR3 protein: CASSLKVGLAYNEQFF

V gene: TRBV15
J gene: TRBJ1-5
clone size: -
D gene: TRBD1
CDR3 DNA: TGTGCCACCGGGGAGGCAGGGGGAGATCAGCCCCAGCATTTT
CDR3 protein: CATGEAGGDQPQHF

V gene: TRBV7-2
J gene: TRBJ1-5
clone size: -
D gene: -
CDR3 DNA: TGTGCCAGCAGCTTAGCCTTTTCTCTCCGTAAGAGTCAGCCCCAGCATTTT
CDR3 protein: CASSLAFSLRKSQPQHF

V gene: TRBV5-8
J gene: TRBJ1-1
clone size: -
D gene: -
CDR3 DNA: TGTGCCAGCAGCTTACCCAGCCACCACCCCGCTATGAACACTGAAGCTTTCTTT
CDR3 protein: CASSLPSHHPAMNTEAFF

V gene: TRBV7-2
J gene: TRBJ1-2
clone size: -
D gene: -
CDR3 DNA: TGTGCCAGCAGCACAAATCAGGGGTATGGCTACACCTTC
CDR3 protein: CASSTNQGYGYTF

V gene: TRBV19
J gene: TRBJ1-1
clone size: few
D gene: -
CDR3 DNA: TGTGCCAGTAGGCCACAGGGGAACACTGAAGCTTTCTTT
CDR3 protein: CASRPQGNTEAFF

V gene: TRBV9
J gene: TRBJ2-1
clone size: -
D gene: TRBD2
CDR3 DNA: TGTGCCAGCAGCTCCGAGCGGGAGGGAGTAGGTGAGCAGTTCTTC
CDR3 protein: CASSSEREGVGEQFF

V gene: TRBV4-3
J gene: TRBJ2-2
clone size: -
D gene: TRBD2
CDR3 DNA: TGCGCCAGCAGCCAAGAGACTAGCGGGAGGTTAACCGGGGAGCTGTTTTTT
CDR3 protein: CASSQETSGRLTGELFF

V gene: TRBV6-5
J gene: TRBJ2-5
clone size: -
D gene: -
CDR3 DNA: TGTGCCAGCAGTACCACCGGGGAGACCCAGTACTTC
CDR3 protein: CASSTTGETQYF

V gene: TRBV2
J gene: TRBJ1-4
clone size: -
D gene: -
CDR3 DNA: TGTGCCAGTCTAGATCCTAGGGGGAGTGAAAAACTGTTTTTT
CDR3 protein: CASLDPRGSEKLFF

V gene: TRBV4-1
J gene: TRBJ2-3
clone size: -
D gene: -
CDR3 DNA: TGCGCCAGCAGCCTAACCTCCCCTAGCGCCCTCACAGATACGCAGTATTTT
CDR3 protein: CASSLTSPSALTDTQYF

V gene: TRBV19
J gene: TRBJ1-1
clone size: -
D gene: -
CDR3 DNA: TGTGCCAGTACGAGGGGCGGGAGGAACACTGAAGCTTTCTTT
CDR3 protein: CASTRGGRNTEAFF

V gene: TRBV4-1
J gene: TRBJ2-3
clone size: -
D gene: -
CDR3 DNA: TGCGCCAGCAGCCAAGTGGCAGTGAGCACAGATACGCAGTATTTT
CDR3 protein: CASSQVAVSTDTQYF

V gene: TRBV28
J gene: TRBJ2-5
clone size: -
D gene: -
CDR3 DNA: TGTGCCAGCAGTTTGGGTGAGGAGACCCAGTACTTC
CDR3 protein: CASSLGEETQYF

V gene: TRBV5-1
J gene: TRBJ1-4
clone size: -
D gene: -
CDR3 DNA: TGCGCCAGCAGCTTAGGCGCAGCAAATGAAAAACTGTTTTTT
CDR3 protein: CASSLGAANEKLFF

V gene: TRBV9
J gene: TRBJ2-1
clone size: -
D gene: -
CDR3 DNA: TGTGCCAGCAGCCCCCGGGTGTACAATGAGCAGTTCTTC
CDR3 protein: CASSPRVYNEQFF

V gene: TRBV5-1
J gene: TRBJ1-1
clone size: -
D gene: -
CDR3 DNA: TGCGCCAGCAGATCTCAACCGAACACTGAAGCTTTCTTT
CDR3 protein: CASRSQPNTEAFF

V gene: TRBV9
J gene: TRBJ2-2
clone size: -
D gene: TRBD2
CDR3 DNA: TGTGCCAGCAGCCATAAAGGACTAGCGGGAACGAACACCGGGGAGCTGTTTTTT
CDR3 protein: CASSHKGLAGTNTGELFF

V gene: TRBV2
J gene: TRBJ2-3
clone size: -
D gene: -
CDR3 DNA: TGTGCCAGCAGTGTAGCGGCGATAGATACGCAGTATTTT
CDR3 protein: CASSVAAIDTQYF